Listed here is a single T cell receptor (beta chain). No antigen is known for it. The data belong to a study of T cells in Graves' hyperthyroidism and ophthalmopathy. Points from the study as a whole: Researchers found most expanded thyroid clonotypes above 0.001 in blood as well. From stable hyperthyroidism, ophthalmopathy was set apart by a 13 V-J model.

Template material for amplifying TCR beta CDR3 regions consisted of RNA transcripts. HTBI primers were used for first-round RT-PCR of the TCR CDR3. One entry per CDR3 protein results from TCRdb running MiXCR on the multiplex PCR reads. The sample has about 660,000 distinct CDR3 sequences, 45% seen once. This CDR3 is built from 15 residues. The V and J ends lost 2 bases and 6 bases respectively, with 13 bases between them. The germline CDR1 and CDR2 sequences are SGHAT and FQNNGV. The rearrangement joins TRBV11-2 to TRBJ2-2; the D is unclear. The sequenced sample was peripheral blood or thyroid tissue (not recorded which). The sequence was collected from an adult man with Graves' disease, either hyperthyroidism or ophthalmopathy (not recorded which). DNA for the CDR3: TGTGCCAGCAGCTTAACTGGGCCAGCGCCCGGGGAGCTGTTTTTT. Translation: CASSLTGPAPGELFF. Variable domain in full (rest from reference TRBV11-2 and TRBJ2-2): EAGVAQSPRYKIIEKRQSVAFWCNPISGHATLYWYQQILGQGPKLLIQFQNNGVVDDSQLPKDRFSAERLKGVDSTLKIQPAKLEDSAVYLCASSLTGPAPGELFFGEGSRLTVL.